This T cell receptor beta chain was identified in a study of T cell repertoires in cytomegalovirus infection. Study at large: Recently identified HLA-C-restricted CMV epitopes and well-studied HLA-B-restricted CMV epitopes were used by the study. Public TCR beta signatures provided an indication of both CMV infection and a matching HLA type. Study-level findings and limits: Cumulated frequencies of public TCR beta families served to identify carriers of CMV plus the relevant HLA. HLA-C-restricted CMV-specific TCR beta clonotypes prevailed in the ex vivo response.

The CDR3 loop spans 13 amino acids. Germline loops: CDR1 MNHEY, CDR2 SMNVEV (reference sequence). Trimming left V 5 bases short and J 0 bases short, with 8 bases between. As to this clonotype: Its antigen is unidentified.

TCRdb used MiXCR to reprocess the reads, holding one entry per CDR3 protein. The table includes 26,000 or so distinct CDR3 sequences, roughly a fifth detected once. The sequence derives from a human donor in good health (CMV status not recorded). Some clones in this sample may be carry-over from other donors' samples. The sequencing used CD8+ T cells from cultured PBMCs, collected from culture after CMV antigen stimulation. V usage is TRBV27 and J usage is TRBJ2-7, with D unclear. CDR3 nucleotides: TGTGCCAGCAGTCCTAATCTCTCCTACGAGCAGTACTTC. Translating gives CASSPNLSYEQYF.